This T cell receptor (beta chain) was recorded in a study of memory CD4+ T cells and cytomegalovirus serostatus. Profiled with immunoSEQ multiplex PCR; TCRdb holds only in-frame clones, not every one. The repertoire holds some 87,000 clones, 75% to 90% seen once, with roughly 4% in the top ten. Single viable CD3+CD4+CD8-CD45RO+ cells were sorted as the memory CD4+ T cells. V shed 3 bases and J 6 bases; nucleotides not matched to a gene: 5. There are 14 residues in the CDR3. From germline, CDR1 is KGHSH and CDR2 LQKENI. The V and J genes are TRBV18 and TRBJ1-2; 9 bases fit TRBD1. This TCR was sampled from an adult in good health and CMV-seropositive. The sequenced sample consisted of memory CD4+ T cells from blood. CDR3 nucleotide sequence: TGTGCCAGCTCACCTTTGGGACAGGGTCATGGCTACACCTTC. Protein: CASSPLGQGHGYTF.